This T cell receptor beta chain was retrieved from a study of CD8+CD57+ T cells in acquired aplastic anemia. Whole-study context: Sorted CD4+ and CD8+ cells gave an average of about 3 ug of DNA.

This clonotype was counted between two and nine times. The antigen is not known. Study-wide results and caveats: Patients and controls shared just under 30 CD8+ CDR3 sequences. Patients were compared with controls for CD8+ Simpson's diversity, and no significant difference emerged.

It was genomic DNA that served as the template for profiling TCR beta VDJ and CDR3. TCRdb called the reads again in MiXCR, with one record for every CDR3 protein. The sample yields roughly 150,000 distinct CDR3 sequences, around half seen once. Only patients with CD8+CD57+ cell expansion on flow cytometry were chosen for sequencing. The cohort consisted entirely of patients having severe acquired aplastic anemia. This sequence originates from a human donor with aplastic anemia. The sequenced sample consisted of sorted CD4+, CD8+, or CD8+CD57+ T cells (not recorded which) from PBMCs.

The DNA for the CDR3 is TGTGCCAGCAGCCATTTGCAGAGCCACTATGGCTACACCTTC. Amino acids: CASSHLQSHYGYTF. J is TRBJ1-2 and V is TRBV3-1, with D uncertain. Germline assignment: CDR1 LGHDT and CDR2 YNNKEL (reference sequence). CDR3 length: 14 amino acids. Trimming removed 3 bases at V and 3 bases at J, with 11 bases between.